These 9 T cell receptor beta chains originate from one sample sequenced in a study of tissue T cells after allogeneic stem cell transplantation. Generated by immunoSEQ multiplex PCR, the TCRdb table keeps only in-frame clones and is missing some. The repertoire holds about 2,400 clones, with roughly two thirds as singletons. The sequencing sample was made of gut tissue. Receptor source: a female BALB/c mouse in good health. This strain has MHC haplotype H2-d.

This clone was picked up a small number of times. Germline and genes here are mouse. The sequence runs out 1 residue before the end of the CDR3; the remainder is reconstructed from the germline J gene. This chain joins TRBV5 and TRBJ1-3; 8 bases line up with TRBD1. V dropped 1 base and J dropped 2; count of bases not matched to a gene: 4. CDR1 and CDR2 from the germline V gene are LGHNA and YNLKQL (reference sequence). The CDR3 has 16 amino acids. The sequenced part of the CDR3 DNA is TGTGCCAGCAGCCAAGGCCAGGGGGCGCCTGGAAATACGCTCTAT. This translates into CASSQGQGAPGNTLY. The whole CDR3 is CASSQGQGAPGNTLYF.

As to this clone: Relative to the germline gene, one junction end is altered; a read error may explain this. Genes and germline are mouse. The read comes to an end 1 residue before the CDR3 does, leaving the germline J gene to fill in the end. V gene TRBV4 combines with J gene TRBJ2-4; 7 positions match TRBD1. This CDR3 region has 14 residues. Germline V gene lookup returns CDR1 LGHDT and CDR2 YNNKQL (reference sequence). Partial CDR3 DNA: TGTGCCAGCAGCCAAGACAGGGATCAAAACACCTTGTAC. Amino acid sequence: CASSQDRDQNTLY. The CDR3 reads in full as CASSQDRDQNTLYF.

To note about this clone: Genes and germline are mouse. The CDR3 end lies 1 residue beyond the end of the read and is filled in from the germline J gene. The chain carries TRBV31 and TRBJ2-5; 9 bases are shared with TRBD2. Germline V gives CDR1 GKSSPN, CDR2 SITVG. The CDR3 is 15 residues long. Trimming at V came to 0 bases and at J to 4 bases, leaving 5 bases not matched to a gene. The CDR3 bases that were read are TGTGCCTGGAGTCTTGCCGGGACTGGGAAAGACACCCAGTAC. It translates to CAWSLAGTGKDTQY. The whole CDR3 reads CAWSLAGTGKDTQYF.

This clone was picked up a small number of times. Germline and genes here are mouse. Read data end 1 residue before the CDR3 end; the end is taken from the germline J gene. The chain has TRBV13-3 and TRBJ1-2; no reliable D call. This CDR3 is built from 15 residues. Trimming removed 0 bases from V and 2 bases from J, with 11 bases in between. Germline-derived CDR1 and CDR2 are NNHDY and SYVADS. The CDR3 DNA, read in part, is TGTGCCAGCAGTGATGCATACAGTCCTAACTCCGACTACACC. This gives the protein CASSDAYSPNSDYT. The entire CDR3 sequence reads CASSDAYSPNSDYTF.

About this clone: Gene names and germline match the mouse. The CDR3 is cut off 1 residue early in the read; its end comes from the germline J gene. This sequence joins TRBV31 and TRBJ2-7; TRBD2 matches 9 bases. Germline V CDR1 and CDR2: GKSSPN, SITVG. This CDR3 contains 13 residues. The ends lost 2 bases at V and 7 bases at J; junction bases unmatched: 6. The CDR3: CAWSSGTGWEQYF. The DNA read from the CDR3 is TGTGCCTGGAGTTCCGGGACTGGGTGGGAACAGTAC.

Comment on this clone: Genes and germline are mouse. From the germline J gene comes the end of the CDR3, since the read stops 1 residue before it. This chain uses TRBV13-3 with TRBJ2-4; maybe TRBD1 (7 bases). CDR3 length equals 15 residues. Trimming removed 2 bases from V and 0 bases from J, with 10 bases in between. Germline V CDR1 and CDR2: NNHDY, SYVADS. The CDR3 sequence is CASSEGGSSQNTLYF. The sequenced CDR3 bases are TGTGCCAGCAGTGAAGGGGGCTCTAGTCAAAACACCTTGTAC.

Turning to this clone: The germline and genes are mouse ones. The read stops 1 residue short of the end of the CDR3; the missing end is completed from the germline J gene. This chain uses TRBV5 with TRBJ1-6, with 7 bases lining up with TRBD1. TRBJ1-6 is designated an ORF whose function remains uncertain. Germline CDR1 LGHNA, CDR2 YNLKQL (reference sequence). The ends lost 2 bases at V and 0 bases at J; junction bases unmatched: 10. The CDR3 totals 19 residues. Partial CDR3 DNA: TGTGCCAGCAGCCAAAACCCGCCAGGGGGGAATTCCTATAATTCGCCCCTCTAC. Protein product: CASSQNPPGGNSYNSPLY. The CDR3 in its entirety is CASSQNPPGGNSYNSPLYF.

As regards this clone: Gene names refer to mouse genes. With the read ending 1 residue before the CDR3 end, the germline J gene is used to fill in that end. This chain links TRBV31 with TRBJ2-7, with 10 nucleotides matching TRBD1. After removal of 4 bases from V and 4 bases from J, the junction contained 4 bases not matched to a gene. CDR1 GKSSPN and CDR2 SITVG come from the germline V gene. This CDR3 is built from 13 residues. The CDR3 is CAWTPGQGYEQYF. CDR3 DNA, as far as it was read: TGTGCCTGGACCCCGGGACAGGGGTATGAACAGTAC. Using reference TRBV31 and TRBJ2-7 for the parts outside the CDR3, the full variable domain is AQTIHQWPVAEIKAVGSPLSLGCTIKGKSSPNLYWYWQATGGTLQQLFYSITVGQVESVVQLNLSASRPKDDQFILSTEKLLLSHSGFYLCAWTPGQGYEQYFGPGTRLTVL.

This clone appeared a few times. Genes and germline come from the mouse. The CDR3 extends 1 residue past the end of the read, so its final part is completed from the germline J gene. The chain joins TRBV20 to TRBJ1-4; D unclear. This CDR3 is built from 13 residues. Trimming shortened V by 0 bases and J by 4 bases, and 6 bases separated the two germline ends. Germline V gene sequence: CDR1 GFQATS, CDR2 STVNSAI. This CDR3 reads CGARDSFNERLFF. The part of the CDR3 DNA that was read is TGTGGTGCTAGGGATTCATTCAACGAAAGATTATTT.